This T cell receptor beta chain was found in a study of graft-versus-host responses after intestinal transplantation. Remarks on this clone: The antigen remains undetermined.

Profiling relied on immunoSEQ multiplex PCR, and the TCRdb table lists in-frame clones only, not all of them. Among 100,000 to 120,000 clones, 93% were seen once, and the ten largest hold roughly 0.5%. The sequence was obtained from a human donor who received an intestinal transplant. Sequencing was performed on unstimulated CD8+ T cells sorted from spleen or lymph node cells, taken before intestinal transplant.

The CDR3 region is CAWSIGQLANYGYTF. DNA for the CDR3: TGTGCCTGGAGCATTGGACAGCTGGCTAACTATGGCTACACCTTC. J is TRBJ1-2 and V is TRBV30; a weak D match, TRBD1 (6 bases). Germline assignment: CDR1 GTSNPN and CDR2 SVGIG (reference sequence). This CDR3 region has 15 residues. V lost 3 bases and J 0 bases, leaving 14 bases between the germline ends.